A single T cell receptor beta chain is shown here with its context. Antigen unknown. A J-beta primer mix and a sample-barcoded 5' primer were used in a second PCR of roughly 6 to 12 cycles. TCRdb used MiXCR to reprocess the 5' RACE reads, holding one entry per CDR3 protein. The table records approximately 690,000 distinct CDR3 sequences, under 70% of them present only once. These data belong to a study of blood T cells in healthy people across ages. Background on the study: In model experiments, template switching was able to capture about one barcoded beta molecule for every two T cells that were present.

The CDR3 extends over 13 amino acids. With 5 bases clipped from V and 4 bases from J, the junction kept 5 bases outside the gene matches. CDR1 and CDR2 (germline): SGHAT, FQNNGV. Each donor gave approximately 9.7 milliliters of peripheral blood. Study-level results: A strong correlation between TCR beta diversity and naive T cell percentage was seen.

The V gene is TRBV11-2, the J gene TRBJ2-7; TRBD1 agrees at 7 bases. Material for sequencing was blood. The clonotype originates from a man between 60 and 75 years old in good health. In DNA form, the CDR3 reads TGTGCCAGCAGCAAACAGGGGTATTACGAGCAGTACTTC. Translating it yields CASSKQGYYEQYF.